The 5 T cell receptor beta chains in this list originate from one sample, sequenced in a study of T-cell memory formation after mild COVID-19. TCRdb reprocessed the 5' RACE reads via MiXCR and lists one record per CDR3 protein. The data show approximately 390,000 distinct CDR3 sequences, approximately 15% seen once. Sequenced input: PBMCs or a T cell subset sorted from them (not recorded which). The receptors derive from a man between 18 and 35 years old who had mild COVID-19 (a few samples of this study predate the infection). Cell type and time point are not known.

This clonotype was seen only a few times. The CDR3 loop reads CASRKGTGVFHEQYF. In DNA, the CDR3 is TGTGCCAGCAGGAAGGGGACAGGGGTCTTCCACGAGCAGTACTTC. This sequence joins TRBV7-9 and TRBJ2-7, with 10 bases fitting TRBD1. V was pared by 6 bases and J by 5 bases, with 10 bases of the junction left unmatched. Germline V gene sequence: CDR1 SEHNR, CDR2 FQNEAQ (reference sequence). The CDR3 has 15 amino acids.

The chain has TRBV11-1 and TRBJ2-5; 8 bases are shared with TRBD1. The CDR3 contains 15 residues. The V and J ends lost 4 bases and 5 bases, in that order; junction bases with no gene match: 9. Per germline, CDR1 SGHAT and CDR2 FQDESV (reference sequence). CDR3 amino acids: CASSWTGSGGETQYF. The DNA of the CDR3 is TGTGCCAGCAGCTGGACAGGGTCTGGAGGCGAGACCCAGTACTTC.

J is TRBJ2-3 and V is TRBV7-9; D is perhaps TRBD1 (8 bases). From germline, CDR1 is SEHNR and CDR2 FQNEAQ (reference sequence). Trimming pared 4 bases from V and 8 bases from J, leaving 16 bases between. The CDR3 contains 14 residues. CDR3 in amino acids: CASSSRTGRGTQYF. In DNA form, the CDR3 reads TGTGCCAGCAGCTCTCGGACAGGGAGGGGTACGCAGTATTTT.

This clonotype was recorded a few times. J is TRBJ1-2 and V is TRBV15; D possibly corresponds to TRBD1 (5 bases). Looked up from germline, CDR1 is LNHNV and CDR2 is YYDKDF (reference sequence). The CDR3 runs 15 residues. Trimming shortened V by 0 bases and J by 4 bases, and 12 bases separated the two germline ends. The DNA for the CDR3 is TGTGCCACCAGCAGAGAATTGGGGCTGGGCTATGGCTACACCTTC. Translated, it gives CATSRELGLGYGYTF.

This clonotype was picked up one time. The junction differs from germline at one of its ends, possibly a read error. The chain uses TRBV20-1 and TRBJ1-5, with 7 bases that match TRBD1. The CDR3 consists of 15 residues. Germline-derived CDR1 and CDR2 are DFQATT and SNEGSKA (reference sequence). The CDR3 region is CSAQGGIYSNQPKHF. The DNA for the CDR3 is TGCAGTGCCCAGGGGGGGATATATAGCAATCAGCCCAAGCATTTT.